One T cell receptor (beta chain) is described in this entry. Clones were sequenced by immunoSEQ multiplex PCR, and TCRdb holds only the in-frame ones, with some missing. The top ten hold more than 8% of the sample, which has 55,000 to 80,000 clones, almost 90% seen once. The data belong to a study of T cell changes during pregnancy in multiple sclerosis. Trimming stripped 4 bases from V and 7 bases from J, with 14 bases between. The CDR3 loop spans 13 amino acids. The germline V gene has CDR1 SQVTM and CDR2 ANQGSEA. The chain is built from TRBV29-1 and TRBJ1-5; maybe TRBD1 (6 bases). Sample: peripheral blood, taken after pregnancy. The clonotype was recovered from a female donor in good health, enrolled as a control in a pregnancy study. Here the CDR3 DNA reads TGCAGCGTTGCGGGGGGCTTTGCACAGCCCCAGCATTTT. Its translation is CSVAGGFAQPQHF. The full variable domain, in which reference TRBV29-1 and TRBJ1-5 provide the parts outside the CDR3, is SAVISQKPSRDICQRGTSLTIQCQVDSQVTMMFWYRQQPGQSLTLIATANQGSEATYESGFVIDKFPISRPNLTFSTLTVSNMSPEDSSIYLCSVAGGFAQPQHFGDGTRLSIL.